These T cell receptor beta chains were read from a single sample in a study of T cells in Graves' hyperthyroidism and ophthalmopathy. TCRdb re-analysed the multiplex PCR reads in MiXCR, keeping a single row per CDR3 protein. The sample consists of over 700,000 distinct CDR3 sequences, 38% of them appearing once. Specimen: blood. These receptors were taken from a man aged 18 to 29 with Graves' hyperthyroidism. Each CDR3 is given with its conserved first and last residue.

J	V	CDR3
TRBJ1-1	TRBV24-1	CATSPSRAGGSTEAFF
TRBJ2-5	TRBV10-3	CAISETKGDFDETQYF
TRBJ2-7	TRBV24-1	CATSDPRTGFYEQYF
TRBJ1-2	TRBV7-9	CASSVTGQNYGYTF
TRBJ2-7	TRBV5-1	CASSLGTVGTYEQYF
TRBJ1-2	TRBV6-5	CASSYSRVGGYGYTF
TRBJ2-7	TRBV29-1	CSVVESGNYEQYF
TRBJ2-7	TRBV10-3	CAITGGPGNEQYF
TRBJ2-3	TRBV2	CASSEYFRAGPDTQYF
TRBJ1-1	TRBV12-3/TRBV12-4	CASSTTYLNTEAFF
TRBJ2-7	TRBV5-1	CASSQVWGLDEQYF
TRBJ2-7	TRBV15	CATRQRGYEQYF
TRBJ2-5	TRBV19	CASSNRQARETQYF
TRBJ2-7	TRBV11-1	CASSYSMAQSSYEQYF
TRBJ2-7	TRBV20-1	CSASREGDEQYF
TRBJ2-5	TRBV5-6	CASSLGGTGLKTQYF
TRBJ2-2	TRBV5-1	CASSFYGTSGELFF
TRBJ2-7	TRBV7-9	CASSLSRHPYEQYF
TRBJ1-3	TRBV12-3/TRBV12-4	CAIDRGGNTIYF
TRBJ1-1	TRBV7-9	CASSWTGETLRTEAFF
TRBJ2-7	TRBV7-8	CASSDPGTGWYEQYF
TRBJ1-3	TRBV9	CASTPEVYSGNTIYF
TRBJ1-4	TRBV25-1	CASSTAGGGNEKLFF
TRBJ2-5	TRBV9	CASSVLAGGETQYF
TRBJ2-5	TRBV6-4	CASSKTGGSETQYF
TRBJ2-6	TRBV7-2	CAAEGASANVLTF
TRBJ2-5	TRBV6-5	CASTWTGSQETQYF
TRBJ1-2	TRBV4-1	CASSQGEGLNYGYTF
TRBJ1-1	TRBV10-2	CASSEAGARTEAFF
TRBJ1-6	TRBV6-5	CASSEGADSPLHF
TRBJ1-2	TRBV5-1	CASSTLWGGEDGYTF
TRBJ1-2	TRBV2	CARTGYGYTF
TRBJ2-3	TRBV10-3	CAISGTGTSTDTQYF
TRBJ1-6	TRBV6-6	CASSLAGRGNSPLHF
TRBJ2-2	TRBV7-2	CASSPRTRSTGELFF
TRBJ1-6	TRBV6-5	CASSHDRGRSPLHF
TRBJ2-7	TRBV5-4	CASSNEEQGHAEQYF
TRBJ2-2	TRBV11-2	CASSHRQGGTGELFF
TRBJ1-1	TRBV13	CASSQQGTTEAFF
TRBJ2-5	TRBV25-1	CASSATYFPSERTQYF
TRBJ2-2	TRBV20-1	CSADPGLAGGPVTGELFF
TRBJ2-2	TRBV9	CASSVAVTGGTGELFF
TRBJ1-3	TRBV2	CANGRTGLSSGNTIYF
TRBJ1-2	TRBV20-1	CSARGNRNYGYTF
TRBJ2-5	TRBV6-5	CASIADRGYQETQYF
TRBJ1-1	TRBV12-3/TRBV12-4	CASSPDGYFEANTEAFF
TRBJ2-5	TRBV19	CASTPSGSLETQYF
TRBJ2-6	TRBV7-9	CASSSDRAGANVLTF